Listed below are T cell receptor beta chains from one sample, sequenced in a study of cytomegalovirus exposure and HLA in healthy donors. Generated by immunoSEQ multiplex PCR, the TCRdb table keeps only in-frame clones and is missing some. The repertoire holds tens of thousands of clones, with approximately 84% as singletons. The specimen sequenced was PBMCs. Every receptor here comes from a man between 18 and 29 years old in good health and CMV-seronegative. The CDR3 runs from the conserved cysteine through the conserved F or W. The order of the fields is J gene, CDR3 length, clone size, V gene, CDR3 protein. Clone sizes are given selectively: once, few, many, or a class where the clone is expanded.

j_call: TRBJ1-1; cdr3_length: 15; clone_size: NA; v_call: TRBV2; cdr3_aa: CASSEWGHKGTEAFF
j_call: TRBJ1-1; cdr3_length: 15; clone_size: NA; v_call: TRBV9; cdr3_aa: CASSYKADMNTEAFF
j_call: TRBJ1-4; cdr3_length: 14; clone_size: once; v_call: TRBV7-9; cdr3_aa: CASSFIGGREKLFF
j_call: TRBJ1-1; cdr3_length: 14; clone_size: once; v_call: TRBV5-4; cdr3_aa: CASSFGGANTEAFF
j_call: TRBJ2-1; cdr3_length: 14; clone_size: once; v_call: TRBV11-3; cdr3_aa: CASSYGMGPGEQFF
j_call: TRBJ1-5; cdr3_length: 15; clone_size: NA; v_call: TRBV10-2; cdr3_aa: CASSESRDRNQPQHF
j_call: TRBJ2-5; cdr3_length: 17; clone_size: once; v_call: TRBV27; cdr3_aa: CASSSSATGLMARTQYF
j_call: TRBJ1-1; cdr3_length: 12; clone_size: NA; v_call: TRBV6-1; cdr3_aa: CASTYLNTEAFF
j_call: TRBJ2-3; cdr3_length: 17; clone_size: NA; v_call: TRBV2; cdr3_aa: CASSVKGLAGITDTQYF
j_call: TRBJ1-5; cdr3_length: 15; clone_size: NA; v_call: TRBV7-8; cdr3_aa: CASSFGPGSNQPQHF
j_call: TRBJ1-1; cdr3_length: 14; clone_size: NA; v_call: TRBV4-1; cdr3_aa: CASSHHREYTEAFF
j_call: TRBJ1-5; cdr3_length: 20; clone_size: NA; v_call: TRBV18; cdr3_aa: CASSPRTGQGTSYSNQPQHF
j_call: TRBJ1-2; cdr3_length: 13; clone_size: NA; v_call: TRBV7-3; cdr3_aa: CASSLRQGGGYTF
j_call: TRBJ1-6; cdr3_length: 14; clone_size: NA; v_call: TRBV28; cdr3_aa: CASRRGGTIGPLHF
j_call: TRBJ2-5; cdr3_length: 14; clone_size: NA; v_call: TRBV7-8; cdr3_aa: CASSNRLAEETQYF
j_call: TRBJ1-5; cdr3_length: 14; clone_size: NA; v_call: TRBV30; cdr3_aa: CAWSVGAVNQPQHF
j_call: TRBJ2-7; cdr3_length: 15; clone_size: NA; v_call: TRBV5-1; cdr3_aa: CASSTRDRAAYEQYF
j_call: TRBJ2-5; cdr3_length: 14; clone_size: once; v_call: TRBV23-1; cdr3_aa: CASIIRGAQETQYF
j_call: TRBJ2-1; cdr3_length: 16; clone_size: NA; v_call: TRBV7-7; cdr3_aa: CASSPRAESSYNEQFF
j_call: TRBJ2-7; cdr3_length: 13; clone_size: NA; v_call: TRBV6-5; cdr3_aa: CASRAGMAYEQYF
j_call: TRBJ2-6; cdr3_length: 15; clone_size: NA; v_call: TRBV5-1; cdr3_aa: CASSLEVTGANVLTF
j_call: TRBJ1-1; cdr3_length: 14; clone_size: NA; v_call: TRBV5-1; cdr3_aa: CASRPTGGPTEAFF
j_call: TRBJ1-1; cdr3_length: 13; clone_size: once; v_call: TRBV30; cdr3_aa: CAWTKGALTEAFF
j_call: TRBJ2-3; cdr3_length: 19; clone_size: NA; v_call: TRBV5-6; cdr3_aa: CASSPFDGAGGPETDTQYF
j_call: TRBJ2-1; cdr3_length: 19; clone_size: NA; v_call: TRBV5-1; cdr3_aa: CASSFLARSGRASINEQFF
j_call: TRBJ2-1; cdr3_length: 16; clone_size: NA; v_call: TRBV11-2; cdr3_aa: CASSLPLAGSYNEQFF
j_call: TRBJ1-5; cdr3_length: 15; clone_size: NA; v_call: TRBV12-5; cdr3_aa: CASGPTGGDNQPQHF
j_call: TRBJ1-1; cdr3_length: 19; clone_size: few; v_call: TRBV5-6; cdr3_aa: CASSSYFRDRGRRGTEAFF
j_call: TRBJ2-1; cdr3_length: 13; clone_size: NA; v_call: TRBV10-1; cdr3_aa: CASSEHVLAEQFF
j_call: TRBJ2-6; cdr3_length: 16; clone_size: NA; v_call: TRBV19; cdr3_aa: CASTLPAGSGANVLTF
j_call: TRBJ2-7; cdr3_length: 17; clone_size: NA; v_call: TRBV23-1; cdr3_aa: CASSLGTSGRSSYEQYF
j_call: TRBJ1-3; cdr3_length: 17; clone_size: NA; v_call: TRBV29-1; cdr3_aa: CSALGVRQGDSGNTIYF
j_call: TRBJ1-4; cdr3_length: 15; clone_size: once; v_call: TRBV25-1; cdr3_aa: CASSDRDSLREKLFF
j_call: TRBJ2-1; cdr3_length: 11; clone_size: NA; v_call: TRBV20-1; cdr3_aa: CSARREVEQFF
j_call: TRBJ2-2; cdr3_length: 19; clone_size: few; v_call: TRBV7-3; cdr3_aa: CASSPSGLAETKNTGELFF
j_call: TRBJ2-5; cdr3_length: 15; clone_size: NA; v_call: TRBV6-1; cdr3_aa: CASSRGSTAQETQYF
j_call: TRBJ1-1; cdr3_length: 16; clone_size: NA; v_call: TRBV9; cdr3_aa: CASSVGDRGRNTEAFF
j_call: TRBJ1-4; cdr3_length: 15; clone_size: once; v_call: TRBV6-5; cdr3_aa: CASSNDGTGREKLFF
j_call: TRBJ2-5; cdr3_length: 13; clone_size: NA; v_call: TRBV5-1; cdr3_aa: CASSLSEQETQYF
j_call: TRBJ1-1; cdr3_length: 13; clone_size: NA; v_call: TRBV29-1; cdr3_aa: CSVGQGTNTEAFF
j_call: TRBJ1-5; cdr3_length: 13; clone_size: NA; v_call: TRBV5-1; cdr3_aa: CASSLGEAQPQHF
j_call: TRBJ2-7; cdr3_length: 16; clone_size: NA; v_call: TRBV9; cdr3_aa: CASSAQGTSGSFEQYF
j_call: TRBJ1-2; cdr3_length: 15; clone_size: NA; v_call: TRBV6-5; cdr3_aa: CASSYVAGNNYGYTF
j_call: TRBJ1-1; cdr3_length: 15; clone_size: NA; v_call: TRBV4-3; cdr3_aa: CASSQGRGKGAEAFF
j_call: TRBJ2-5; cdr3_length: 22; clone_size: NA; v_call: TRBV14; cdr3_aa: CASSQDSLQGWTRISGEETQYF
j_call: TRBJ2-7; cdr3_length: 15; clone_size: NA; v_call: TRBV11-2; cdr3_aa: CASSFGGQATYEQYF
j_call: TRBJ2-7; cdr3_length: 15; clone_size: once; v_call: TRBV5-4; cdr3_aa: CASSYDGTPFYEQYF
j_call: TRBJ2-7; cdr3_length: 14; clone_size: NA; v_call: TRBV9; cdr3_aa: CASSVTGGHYEQYF
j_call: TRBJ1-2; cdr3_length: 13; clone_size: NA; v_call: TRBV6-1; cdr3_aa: CASSDWGVGGYTF
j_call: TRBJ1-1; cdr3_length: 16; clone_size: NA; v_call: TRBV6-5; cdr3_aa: CASSFISQGSRTEAFF
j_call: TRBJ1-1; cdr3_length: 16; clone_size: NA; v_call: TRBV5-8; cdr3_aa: CASSSGAGQGDTEAFF